This T cell receptor beta chain came from a study of cytomegalovirus exposure and HLA in healthy donors. CDR3 size: 13 residues. CDR1 and CDR2 (germline): GTSNPN, SVGIG (reference sequence). Trimming took off 8 bases at V and 0 bases at J, with 11 bases between the two ends. Turning to this clone: The target antigen is unknown.

The PCR made use of 60 Vbeta and 13 Jbeta primers. Using immunoSEQ multiplex PCR, the repertoire was profiled, and TCRdb retains in-frame clones only, with some absent. The sample consists of 150,000 to 200,000 clones, under 85% of them appearing once. Whole-study results and caveats: Later analysis identified several of the most significant clusters that appeared linked to common viral pathogens.

This sequence joins TRBV30 and TRBJ1-3; unclear D gene. The clonotype was recovered from a man aged 18 to 30 in good health and CMV-seronegative. Sequencing was done on a sample of PBMCs. This chain's CDR3 is CALTGGSGNTIYF. As DNA, the CDR3 is TGTGCCCTGACCGGCGGCTCTGGAAACACCATATATTTT.